This T cell receptor (beta chain) was profiled in a study of shared clonotypes between healthy human individuals. Points from the study as a whole: The study found lower generation probabilities in non-shared clonotypes than in those shared by all four donors.

With regard to this clone: The antigen is not known.

This CDR3 is 14 amino acids long. Trimming removed 6 bases at V and 1 base at J, with 11 bases between. CDR1 and CDR2 from the germline V gene are KGHSH and LQKENI. TCRdb's copy holds only in-frame clones and misses some; the assay was immunoSEQ multiplex PCR. The profile covers about 2 million clones, with over 85% appearing a single time and around 0.13% taken by the ten largest. The chain uses TRBV18 and TRBJ2-3; TRBD1 or TRBD2 may be the D gene (5 bases each). Sequencing was done on a sample of naive CD4+ T cells sorted from blood. Subset: CD45RA+ positively selected. This clonotype was obtained from a man in his late teens or twenties in good health. The CDR3 nucleotides are TGTGCCAGCTCGGGACGTCCGGGCACAGATACGCAGTATTTT. Translated: CASSGRPGTDTQYF.